The clone carrying this T cell receptor (beta chain) came up many times. What it binds is not known. There are 14 residues in the CDR3. Per the germline V gene, CDR1 is SEHNR and CDR2 is FQNEAQ (reference sequence). J lost 6 bases, V lost 10 bases, and 11 bases had no gene match. The sample is drawn from a study of T-cell reconstitution after alpha-beta-depleted transplantation in children. Findings of the study overall: After transplant, high TCRbeta diversity at day 60 in some patients arose from surviving recipient T cells and thymic progenitors. Newly produced T cells mostly provided counts and TCRbeta diversity after one year, as hyperexpanded clones declined. Reportedly, alpha-beta T cells present about two months post-transplant originated from several hundred expanded clones of graft origin.

Unique molecular identifiers were built into the TCRbeta library. TCRdb ran MiXCR on the PCR reads and lists one entry per CDR3 protein. There are roughly 100,000 distinct CDR3 sequences in the sample; about 6.8% occur only once, and over 15% lies in the top ten. This rearrangement joins TRBV7-9 to TRBJ2-3; the match to TRBD1 covers 9 bases. Sequencing was performed on PBMCs, taken before TCRalphabeta/CD19-depleted stem cell transplant. The source is a boy under 10 years old with acute lymphoblastic leukemia, due to receive a stem cell transplant. CDR3 coding DNA: TGTGCCACCGGGACAGGGAACGCCGGGGATACGCAGTATTTT. Translating it yields CATGTGNAGDTQYF. Combining the CDR3 with reference TRBV7-9 and TRBJ2-3 gives the whole variable domain DTGVSQNPRHKITKRGQNVTFRCDPISEHNRLYWYRQTLGQGPEFLTYFQNEAQLEKSRLLSDRFSAERPKGSFSTLEIQRTEQGDSAMYLCATGTGNAGDTQYFGPGTRLTVL.